This T cell receptor (beta chain) was captured in a study of cytomegalovirus exposure and HLA in healthy donors. CDR1 and CDR2 from the germline V gene are SNHLY and FYNNEI. The CDR3 has 16 amino acids. The trim removed 6 bases at V and 2 bases at J, leaving 9 bases unmatched. It was with 60 Vbeta and 13 Jbeta primers that the PCR ran. The protocol was immunoSEQ multiplex PCR, while the TCRdb copy is restricted to in-frame clones and leaves out a portion. The sample includes about 120,000 clones, around three quarters seen only once; the top ten take more than 1%. This chain links TRBV2 with TRBJ2-3, with 9 bases that match TRBD2. This clonotype was sampled from a female donor in good health and CMV-seronegative. The sample comprised PBMCs. The CDR3 sequence is CASREQAGGFTDTQYF. CDR3 in DNA: TGTGCCAGCAGAGAGCAAGCGGGGGGATTCACAGATACGCAGTATTTT. The entire variable domain, with the rest obtained from reference TRBV2 and TRBJ2-3, is as follows: EPEVTQTPSHQVTQMGQEVILRCVPISNHLYFYWYRQILGQKVEFLVSFYNNEISEKSEIFDDQFSVERPDGSNFTLKIRSTKLEDSAMYFCASREQAGGFTDTQYFGPGTRLTVL.